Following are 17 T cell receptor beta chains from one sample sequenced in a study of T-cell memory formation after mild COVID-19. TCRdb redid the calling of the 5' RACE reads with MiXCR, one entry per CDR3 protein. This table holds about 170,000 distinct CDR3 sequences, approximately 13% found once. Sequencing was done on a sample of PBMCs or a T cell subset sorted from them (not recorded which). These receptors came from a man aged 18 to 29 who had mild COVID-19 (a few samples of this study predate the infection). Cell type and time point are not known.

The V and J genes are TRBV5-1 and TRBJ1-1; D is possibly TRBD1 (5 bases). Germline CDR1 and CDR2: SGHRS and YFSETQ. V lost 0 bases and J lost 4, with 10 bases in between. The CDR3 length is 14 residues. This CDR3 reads CASSLAGGGTEAFF. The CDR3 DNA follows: TGCGCCAGCAGCTTGGCGGGGGGAGGCACTGAAGCTTTCTTT.

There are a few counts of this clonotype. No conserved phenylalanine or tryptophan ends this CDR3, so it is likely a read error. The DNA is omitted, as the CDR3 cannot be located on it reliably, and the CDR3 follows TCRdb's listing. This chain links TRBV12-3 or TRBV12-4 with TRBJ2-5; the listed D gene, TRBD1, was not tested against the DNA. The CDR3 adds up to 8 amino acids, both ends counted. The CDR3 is CASRTGHQ.

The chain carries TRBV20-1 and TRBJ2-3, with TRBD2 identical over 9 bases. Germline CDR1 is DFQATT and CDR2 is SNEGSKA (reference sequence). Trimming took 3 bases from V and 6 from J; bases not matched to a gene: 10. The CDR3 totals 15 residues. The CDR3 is CSASKGGGAADTQYF. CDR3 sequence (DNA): TGCAGTGCTAGCAAGGGCGGGGGGGCCGCGGATACGCAGTATTTT.

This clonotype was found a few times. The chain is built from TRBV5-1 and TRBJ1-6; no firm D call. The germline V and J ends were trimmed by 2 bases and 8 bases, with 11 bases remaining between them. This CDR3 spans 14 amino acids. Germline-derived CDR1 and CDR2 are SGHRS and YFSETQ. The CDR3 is CASSLGRLDSPLHF. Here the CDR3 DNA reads TGCGCCAGCAGCTTAGGCCGATTAGATTCACCCCTCCACTTT.

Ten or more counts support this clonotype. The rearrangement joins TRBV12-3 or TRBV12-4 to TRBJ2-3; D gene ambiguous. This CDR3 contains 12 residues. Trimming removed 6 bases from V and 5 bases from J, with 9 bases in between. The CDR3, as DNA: TGTGCCAGCAGCCTGGTGGTAGATACGCAGTATTTT. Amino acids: CASSLVVDTQYF.

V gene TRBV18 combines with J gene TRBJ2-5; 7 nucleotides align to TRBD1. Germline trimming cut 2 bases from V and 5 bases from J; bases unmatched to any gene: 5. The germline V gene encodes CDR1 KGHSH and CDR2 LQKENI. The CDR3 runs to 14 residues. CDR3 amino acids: CASSPAFRGETQYF. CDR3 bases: TGTGCCAGCTCACCAGCGTTCAGGGGGGAGACCCAGTACTTC.

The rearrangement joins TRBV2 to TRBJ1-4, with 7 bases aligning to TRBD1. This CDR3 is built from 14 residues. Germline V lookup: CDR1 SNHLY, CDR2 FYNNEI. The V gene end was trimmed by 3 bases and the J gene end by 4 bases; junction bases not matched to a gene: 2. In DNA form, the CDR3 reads TGTGCCAGCAGTGAGAGGGGGCATAATGAAAAACTGTTTTTT. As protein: CASSERGHNEKLFF.

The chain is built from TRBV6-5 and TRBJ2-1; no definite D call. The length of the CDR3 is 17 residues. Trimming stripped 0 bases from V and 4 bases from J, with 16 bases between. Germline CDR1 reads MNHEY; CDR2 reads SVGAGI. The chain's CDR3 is CASSYSGLTKSYNEQFF. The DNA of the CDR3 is TGTGCCAGCAGTTACTCCGGGCTCACCAAAAGTTACAATGAGCAGTTCTTC.

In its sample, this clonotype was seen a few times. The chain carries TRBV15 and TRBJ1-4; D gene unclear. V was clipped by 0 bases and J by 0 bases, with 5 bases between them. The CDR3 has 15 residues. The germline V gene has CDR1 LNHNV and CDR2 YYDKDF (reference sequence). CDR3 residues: CATSRDMATNEKLFF. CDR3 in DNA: TGTGCCACCAGCAGAGATATGGCAACTAATGAAAAACTGTTTTTT.

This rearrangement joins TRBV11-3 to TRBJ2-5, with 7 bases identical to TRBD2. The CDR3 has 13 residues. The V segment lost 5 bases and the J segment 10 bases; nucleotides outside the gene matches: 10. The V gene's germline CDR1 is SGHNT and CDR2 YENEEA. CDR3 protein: CASSPDGGTDQYF. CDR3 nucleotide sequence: TGTGCCAGCAGCCCCGACGGGGGGACGGACCAGTACTTC.

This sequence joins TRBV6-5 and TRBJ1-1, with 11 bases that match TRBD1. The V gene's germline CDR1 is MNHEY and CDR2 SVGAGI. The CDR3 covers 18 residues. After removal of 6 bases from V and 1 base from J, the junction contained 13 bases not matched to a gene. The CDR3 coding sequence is TGTGCCAGCAGCCCACCCCCGGGACAGGGGGGGGGGAACACTGAAGCTTTCTTT. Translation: CASSPPPGQGGGNTEAFF.

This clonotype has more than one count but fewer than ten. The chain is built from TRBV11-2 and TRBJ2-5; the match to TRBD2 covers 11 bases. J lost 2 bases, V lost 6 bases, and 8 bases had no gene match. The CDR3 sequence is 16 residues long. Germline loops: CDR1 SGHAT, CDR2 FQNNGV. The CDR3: CASRGVRTSGQETQYF. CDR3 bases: TGTGCCAGCAGGGGGGTCCGGACTAGCGGGCAAGAGACCCAGTACTTC.

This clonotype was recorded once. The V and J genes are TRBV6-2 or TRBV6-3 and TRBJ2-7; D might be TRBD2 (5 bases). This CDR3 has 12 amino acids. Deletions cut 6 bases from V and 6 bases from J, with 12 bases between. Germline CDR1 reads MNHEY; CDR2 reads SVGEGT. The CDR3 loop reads CASSPVGSEQYF. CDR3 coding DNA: TGTGCCAGCAGCCCCGTGGGGAGCGAGCAGTACTTC.

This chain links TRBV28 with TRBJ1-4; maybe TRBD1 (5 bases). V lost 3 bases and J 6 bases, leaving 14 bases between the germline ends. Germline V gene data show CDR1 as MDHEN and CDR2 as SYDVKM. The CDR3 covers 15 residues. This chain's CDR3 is CASSLAGKTDEKLFF. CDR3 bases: TGTGCCAGCAGTTTGGCAGGGAAGACTGATGAAAAACTGTTTTTT.

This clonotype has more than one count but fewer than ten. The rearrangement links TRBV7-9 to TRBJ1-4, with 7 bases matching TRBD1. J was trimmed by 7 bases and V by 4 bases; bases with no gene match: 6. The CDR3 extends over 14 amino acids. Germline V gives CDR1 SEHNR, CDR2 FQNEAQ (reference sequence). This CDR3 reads CASSSTGRREKLFF. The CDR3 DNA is TGTGCCAGCAGCTCGACAGGGCGGCGTGAAAAACTGTTTTTT.

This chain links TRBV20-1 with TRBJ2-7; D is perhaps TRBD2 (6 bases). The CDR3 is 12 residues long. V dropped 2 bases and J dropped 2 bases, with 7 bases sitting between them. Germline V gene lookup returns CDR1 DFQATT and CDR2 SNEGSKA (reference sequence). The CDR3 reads CSARRLAYEQYV. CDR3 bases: TGCAGTGCTAGACGACTAGCCTACGAGCAGTACGTC.

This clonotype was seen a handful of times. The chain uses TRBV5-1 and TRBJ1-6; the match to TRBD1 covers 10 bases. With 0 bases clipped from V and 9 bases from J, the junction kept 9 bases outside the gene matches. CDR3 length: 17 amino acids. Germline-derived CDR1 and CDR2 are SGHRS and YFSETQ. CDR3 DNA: TGCGCCAGCAGCTTGGCTTCCGCGGGACAGGGGTCTTCACCCCTCCACTTT. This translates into CASSLASAGQGSSPLHF.